This is a list of T cell receptor beta chains from one sample in a study of control samples from healthy donors and cancer patients. Assay: immunoSEQ multiplex PCR; the TCRdb copy retains only in-frame clones and omits some. The sample lists around 130,000 clones, approximately 90% occurring once. Sequencing used blood. These receptors were taken from a man between 18 and 29 years old in good health. The CDR3 runs from the conserved cysteine through the conserved F or W. Each record gives: J gene, V gene, CDR3 protein.

>TRBJ2-7|TRBV9
CASSTTGLAASEQYF
>TRBJ1-2|TRBV9
CASSADRKTGGYTF
>TRBJ1-2|TRBV3-1/TRBV3-2
CASSHESGQGSGYTF
>TRBJ2-7|TRBV6-2/TRBV6-3
CASSYLRSKGLSYEQYF
>TRBJ1-1|TRBV7-2
CASSVTGMNTEAFF
>TRBJ1-1|TRBV12-3/TRBV12-4
CASSPRQGAEAFF
>TRBJ2-1|TRBV7-2
CASSLASGRYNEQFF
>TRBJ2-3|TRBV10-1
CASSDGFSTDTQYF
>TRBJ2-3|TRBV2
CASSEALSSTDTQYF
>TRBJ1-4|TRBV24-1
CATSDSRGINEKLFF
>TRBJ1-4|TRBV4-3
CASSQDSRAAATNEKLFF
>TRBJ2-5|TRBV27
CASSPKTGNAQETQYF
>TRBJ2-1|TRBV19
CASSIRWTGDSYNEQFF
>TRBJ2-1|TRBV12-3/TRBV12-4
CASSLRGNNEQFF
>TRBJ1-5|TRBV19
CGTSGGLSNQPQHF
>TRBJ1-5|TRBV5-1
CASSSDGGVNQPQHF
>TRBJ1-6|TRBV25-1
CASSEGGFNSPLHF
>TRBJ2-7|TRBV5-1
CASSLTPGGPVEQYF
>TRBJ1-3|TRBV18
CASSLQGTGTGNTIYF
>TRBJ1-5|TRBV19
CASSIFRDSVGNQPQHF
>TRBJ2-1|TRBV10-1
CASSPGTSGYNEQFF
>TRBJ1-2|TRBV28
CASWGREGGGGYTF
>TRBJ2-5|TRBV7-8
CASTKGQGQETQYF
>TRBJ1-2|TRBV6-1
CASSEEAWNYGYTF
>TRBJ2-4|TRBV11-2
CASSSIRGTKNIQYF
>TRBJ1-1|TRBV7-9
CAALGERDTEAFF
>TRBJ2-5|TRBV30
CAWRGGLPGETQYF
>TRBJ2-7|TRBV9
CASSVAPEYEQYF
>TRBJ2-7|TRBV3-1/TRBV3-2
CASTSGGIREQYF
>TRBJ2-1|TRBV10-3
CAISESGQSSYNEQFF
>TRBJ2-3|TRBV30
CAWSAYTDTQYF
>TRBJ2-5|TRBV10-1
CASSEGRAGETQYF
>TRBJ1-6|TRBV27
CASSLYNSPLHF